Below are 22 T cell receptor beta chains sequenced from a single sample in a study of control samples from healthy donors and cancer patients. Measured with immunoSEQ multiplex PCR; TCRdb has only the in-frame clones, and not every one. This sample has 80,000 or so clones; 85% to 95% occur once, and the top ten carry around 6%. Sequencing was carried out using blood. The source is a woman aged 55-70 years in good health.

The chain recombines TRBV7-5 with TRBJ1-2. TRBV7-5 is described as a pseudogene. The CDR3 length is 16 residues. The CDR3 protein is CARSWNGVLLYYGYTF. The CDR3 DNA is TGTGCCAGAAGCTGGAATGGAGTGTTACTTTACTATGGCTACACCTTC.

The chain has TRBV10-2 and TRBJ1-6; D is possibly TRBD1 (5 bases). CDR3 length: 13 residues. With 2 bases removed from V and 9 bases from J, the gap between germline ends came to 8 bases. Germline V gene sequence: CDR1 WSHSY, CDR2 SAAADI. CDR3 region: CASSEQGSSPLHF. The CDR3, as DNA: TGCGCCAGCAGTGAGCAGGGTAGTTCACCCCTCCACTTT.

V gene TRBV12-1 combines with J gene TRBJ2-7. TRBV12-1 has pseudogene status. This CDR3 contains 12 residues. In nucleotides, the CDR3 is TGTGCCAGCAGCTTATATCCGGCCGAGCAGTACTTC. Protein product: CASSLYPAEQYF.

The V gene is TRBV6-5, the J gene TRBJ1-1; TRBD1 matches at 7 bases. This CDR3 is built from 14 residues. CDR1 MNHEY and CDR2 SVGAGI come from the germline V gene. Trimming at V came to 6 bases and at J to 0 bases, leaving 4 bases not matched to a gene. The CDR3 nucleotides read TGTGCCAGCAGGCAGGGGGTGTTGAACACTGAAGCTTTCTTT. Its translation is CASRQGVLNTEAFF.

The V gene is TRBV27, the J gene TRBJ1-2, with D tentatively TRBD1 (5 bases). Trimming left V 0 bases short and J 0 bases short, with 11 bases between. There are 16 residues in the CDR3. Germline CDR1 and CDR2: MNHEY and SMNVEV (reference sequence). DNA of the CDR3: TGTGCCAGCAGTTTATCGAGACAGCCTTCTAACTATGGCTACACCTTC. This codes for CASSLSRQPSNYGYTF.

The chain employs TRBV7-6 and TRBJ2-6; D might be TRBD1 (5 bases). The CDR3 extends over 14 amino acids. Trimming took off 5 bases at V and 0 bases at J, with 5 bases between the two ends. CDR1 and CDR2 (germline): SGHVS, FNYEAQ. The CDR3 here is CASSQGSGANVLTF. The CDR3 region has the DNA TGTGCCAGCAGCCAGGGCTCTGGGGCCAACGTCCTGACTTTC. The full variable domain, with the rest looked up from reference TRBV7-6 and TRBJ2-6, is GAGVSQSPRYKVTKRGQDVALRCDPISGHVSLYWYRQALGQGPEFLTYFNYEAQQDKSGLPNDRFSAERPEGSISTLTIQRTEQRDSAMYRCASSQGSGANVLTFGAGSRLTVL.

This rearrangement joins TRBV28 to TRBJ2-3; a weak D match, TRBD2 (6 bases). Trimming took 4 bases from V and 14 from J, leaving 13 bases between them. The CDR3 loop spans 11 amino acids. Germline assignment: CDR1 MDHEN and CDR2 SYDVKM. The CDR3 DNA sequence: TGTGCCAGCAGTTCAACGGGACTTATGTATTTT. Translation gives CASSSTGLMYF.

In DNA, the CDR3 is TGTGCCAGCTCCCCCATCGAGAGAACGTTGCAGTACTTC. Translation: CASSPIERTLQYF. The chain joins TRBV18 to TRBJ2-7; D ambiguous. Germline-derived CDR1 and CDR2 are KGHSH and LQKENI. CDR3 length: 13 amino acids. V lost 6 bases and J lost 9, with 18 bases in between.

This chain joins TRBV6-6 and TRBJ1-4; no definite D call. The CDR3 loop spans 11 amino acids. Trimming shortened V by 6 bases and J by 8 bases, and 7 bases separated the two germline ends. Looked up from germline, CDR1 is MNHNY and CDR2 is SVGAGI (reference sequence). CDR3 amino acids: CASSPREKLFF. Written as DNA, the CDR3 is TGTGCCAGCAGCCCCCGAGAAAAACTGTTTTTT.

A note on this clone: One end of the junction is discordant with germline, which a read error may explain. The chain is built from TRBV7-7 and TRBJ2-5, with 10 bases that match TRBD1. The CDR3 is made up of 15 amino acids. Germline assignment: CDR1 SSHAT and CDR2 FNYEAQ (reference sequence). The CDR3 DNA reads TGTGCTAGCAGCTTAGGGGGACAGGGGATGGAGACCCAGTACTTC. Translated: CASSLGGQGMETQYF.

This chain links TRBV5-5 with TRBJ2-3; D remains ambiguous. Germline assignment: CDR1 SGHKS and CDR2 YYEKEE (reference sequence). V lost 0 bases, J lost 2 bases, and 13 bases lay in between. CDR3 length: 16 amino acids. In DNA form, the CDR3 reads TGTGCCAGCAGCTTGGGAGCCAGTTTCCTCACAGATACGCAGTATTTT. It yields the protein CASSLGASFLTDTQYF.

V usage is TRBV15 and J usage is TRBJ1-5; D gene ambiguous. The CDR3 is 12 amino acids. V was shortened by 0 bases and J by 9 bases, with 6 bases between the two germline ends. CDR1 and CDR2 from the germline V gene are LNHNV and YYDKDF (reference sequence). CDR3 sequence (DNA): TGTGCCACCAGCAGAGATCATACGCCCCAGCATTTT. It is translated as CATSRDHTPQHF. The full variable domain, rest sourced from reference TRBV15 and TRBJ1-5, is DAMVIQNPRYQVTQFGKPVTLSCSQTLNHNVMYWYQQKSSQAPKLLFHYYDKDFNNEADTPDNFQSRRPNTSFCFLDIRSPGLGDTAMYLCATSRDHTPQHFGDGTRLSIL.

The CDR3 here is CAWSDGFSGNTIYF. The CDR3 DNA reads TGTGCCTGGAGTGATGGTTTCTCTGGAAACACCATATATTTT. This sequence joins TRBV30 and TRBJ1-3; D remains ambiguous. CDR1 and CDR2 (germline): GTSNPN, SVGIG (reference sequence). This CDR3 contains 14 residues. V lost 1 base and J lost 0, with 7 bases in between.

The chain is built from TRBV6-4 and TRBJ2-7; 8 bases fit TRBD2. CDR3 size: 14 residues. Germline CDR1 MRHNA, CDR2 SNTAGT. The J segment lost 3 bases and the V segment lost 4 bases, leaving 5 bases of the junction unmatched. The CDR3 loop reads CASSGTSTSYEQYF. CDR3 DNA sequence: TGTGCCAGCAGTGGGACTAGCACCAGCTACGAGCAGTACTTC.

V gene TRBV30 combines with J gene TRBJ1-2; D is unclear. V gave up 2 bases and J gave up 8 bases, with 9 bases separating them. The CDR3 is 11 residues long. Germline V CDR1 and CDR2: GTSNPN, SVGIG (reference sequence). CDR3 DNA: TGTGCCTGGAGTTCCCCGAAGGGCTACACCTTC. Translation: CAWSSPKGYTF.

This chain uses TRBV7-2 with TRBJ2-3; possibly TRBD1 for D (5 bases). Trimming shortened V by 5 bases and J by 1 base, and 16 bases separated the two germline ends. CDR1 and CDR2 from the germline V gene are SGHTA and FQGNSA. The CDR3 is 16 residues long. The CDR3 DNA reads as TGTGCCAGCAGCCCCAGGGCAGCGTATGGCACAGATACGCAGTATTTT. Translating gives CASSPRAAYGTDTQYF. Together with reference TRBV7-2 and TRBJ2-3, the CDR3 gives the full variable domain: GAGVSQSPSNKVTEKGKDVELRCDPISGHTALYWYRQSLGQGLEFLIYFQGNSAPDKSGLPSDRFSAERTGGSVSTLTIQRTQQEDSAVYLCASSPRAAYGTDTQYFGPGTRLTVL.

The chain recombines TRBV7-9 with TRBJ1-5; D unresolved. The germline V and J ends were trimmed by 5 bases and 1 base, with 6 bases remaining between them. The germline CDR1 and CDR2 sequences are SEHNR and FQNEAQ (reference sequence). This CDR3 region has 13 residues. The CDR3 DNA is TGTGCCAGCAGCATTGACAGCAATCAGCCCCAGCATTTT. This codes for CASSIDSNQPQHF. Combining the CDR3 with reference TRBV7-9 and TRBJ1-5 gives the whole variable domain DTGVSQNPRHKITKRGQNVTFRCDPISEHNRLYWYRQTLGQGPEFLTYFQNEAQLEKSRLLSDRFSAERPKGSFSTLEIQRTEQGDSAMYLCASSIDSNQPQHFGDGTRLSIL.

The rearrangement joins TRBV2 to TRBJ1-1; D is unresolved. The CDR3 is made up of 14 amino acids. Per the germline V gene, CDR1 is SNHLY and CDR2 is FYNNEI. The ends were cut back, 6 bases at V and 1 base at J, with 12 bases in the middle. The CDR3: CASRAPDQNTEAFF. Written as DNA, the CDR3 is TGTGCCAGCAGGGCCCCCGATCAGAACACTGAAGCTTTCTTT.

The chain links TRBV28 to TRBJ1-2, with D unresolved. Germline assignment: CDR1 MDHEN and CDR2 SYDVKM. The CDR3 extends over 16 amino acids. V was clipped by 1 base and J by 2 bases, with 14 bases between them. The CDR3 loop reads CASSLSGSRGNYGYTF. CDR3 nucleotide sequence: TGTGCCAGCAGTTTATCGGGTTCGCGCGGGAACTATGGCTACACCTTC.

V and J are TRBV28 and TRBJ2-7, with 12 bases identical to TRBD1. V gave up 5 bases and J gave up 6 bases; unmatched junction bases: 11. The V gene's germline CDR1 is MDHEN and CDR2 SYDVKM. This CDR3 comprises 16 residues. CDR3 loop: CASSPISGTGGGEQYF. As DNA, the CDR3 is TGTGCCAGCAGTCCAATATCTGGGACAGGGGGCGGCGAGCAGTACTTC.

The CDR3 DNA sequence: TGTGCCAGCAGTGAGGGGTCCTATGGCTACACCTTC. This translates into CASSEGSYGYTF. This rearrangement joins TRBV2 to TRBJ1-2; the D is unclear. The V gene lost 3 bases and the J gene lost 4 bases, with 6 bases spanning the gap. This CDR3 has 12 amino acids. Looked up from germline, CDR1 is SNHLY and CDR2 is FYNNEI.

The CDR3 region has the DNA TGTGCCACCAGTATAGCTTACAATGAGCAGTTCTTC. This sequence encodes CATSIAYNEQFF. The chain couples TRBV24-1 to TRBJ2-1, with D unclear. Germline CDR1 reads KGHDR; CDR2 reads SFDVKD. The germline V and J ends were trimmed by 6 bases and 4 bases, with 6 bases remaining between them. This CDR3 spans 12 amino acids.